These 28 T cell receptor beta chains originate from one sample sequenced in a study of blood T cell repertoires in COVID-19. The protocol was immunoSEQ multiplex PCR, while the TCRdb copy is restricted to in-frame clones and leaves out a portion. This sample carries fewer than 300,000 clones, around 89% of them seen once, and the ten largest clones take around 0.8%. The specimen sequenced was peripheral blood. The receptors come from a man under 40 with acute or convalescent COVID-19.

This rearrangement joins TRBV10-3 to TRBJ2-4; 10 nucleotides align to TRBD2. This CDR3 has 15 residues. The germline gives CDR1 ENHRY, CDR2 SYGVKD. V was clipped by 4 bases and J by 8 bases; unmatched bases: 8. This CDR3 is CAISALRTSGYIQYF. In DNA, the CDR3 is TGTGCCATCAGTGCGCTTCGGACTAGCGGTTACATTCAGTACTTC.

This clone is a singleton in its sample. This sequence joins TRBV5-4 and TRBJ1-1; 7 positions match TRBD1. J lost 1 base, V lost 4 bases, and 10 bases had no gene match. The germline V gene encodes CDR1 SGHNT and CDR2 YYREEE (reference sequence). The CDR3 contains 16 residues. The chain's CDR3 is CASSTIKGAWNTEAFF. For the CDR3, the DNA is TGTGCCAGCAGCACGATAAAGGGGGCCTGGAACACTGAAGCTTTCTTT.

The chain uses TRBV5-8 and TRBJ2-1; the D gene is possibly TRBD2 (6 bases). V was trimmed by 6 bases and J by 3 bases, leaving 13 bases between them. Germline assignment: CDR1 SGHTS and CDR2 YDEGEE. CDR3 length: 14 residues. In nucleotides, the CDR3 is TGTGCCAGCAATCGCGGGGCCCGCTACAATGAGCAGTTCTTC. This gives the protein CASNRGARYNEQFF.

The chain combines TRBV28 with TRBJ2-5; TRBD2 aligns across 8 bases. The CDR3 has 17 amino acids. The germline CDR1 and CDR2 sequences are MDHEN and SYDVKM. V dropped 3 bases and J dropped 5; count of bases not matched to a gene: 14. The CDR3 region is CASSLVTLAGLGETQYF. Here the CDR3 DNA reads TGTGCCAGCAGTTTGGTGACCCTAGCGGGTTTGGGGGAGACCCAGTACTTC.

The rearrangement links TRBV13 to TRBJ1-5; D gene unclear. The CDR3 is made up of 13 amino acids. CDR1 is PRHDT and CDR2 is FYEKMQ in the germline V gene (reference sequence). Trimming pared 0 bases from V and 3 bases from J, leaving 3 bases between. CDR3 sequence reads: CASSLGHNQPQHF. The CDR3 DNA reads as TGTGCCAGCAGCTTAGGCCACAATCAGCCCCAGCATTTT.

Here the CDR3 reads CASTALVGNTEAFF. In nucleotides, the CDR3 is TGTGCCAGCACCGCACTAGTCGGGAACACTGAAGCTTTCTTT. The rearrangement uses TRBV6-5 and TRBJ1-1; the D is unclear. Trimming pared 7 bases from V and 1 base from J, leaving 13 bases between. This CDR3 contains 14 residues. Germline lookup yields CDR1 MNHEY and CDR2 SVGAGI.

The J gene is TRBJ2-5, the V gene TRBV5-6; D remains ambiguous. Trimming shortened V by 4 bases and J by 5 bases, and 18 bases separated the two germline ends. The length of the CDR3 is 15 residues. From germline, CDR1 is SGHDT and CDR2 YYEEEE. CDR3 coding DNA: TGTGCCAGCAGCGGGTACGGGTATAGGTCGGAGACCCAGTACTTC. Protein product: CASSGYGYRSETQYF.

V usage is TRBV28 and J usage is TRBJ1-1, with D tentatively TRBD1 (5 bases). CDR1 MDHEN and CDR2 SYDVKM come from the germline V gene. This CDR3 region has 14 residues. Trimming pared 8 bases from V and 6 bases from J, leaving 19 bases between. CDR3 sequence (DNA): TGTGCCAGCGGGTACGGGGGGAATACACCTGAAGCTTTCTTT. It is translated as CASGYGGNTPEAFF. Full variable domain (remainder filled in from reference TRBV28 and TRBJ1-1): DVKVTQSSRYLVKRTGEKVFLECVQDMDHENMFWYRQDPGLGLRLIYFSYDVKMKEKGDIPEGYSVSREKKERFSLILESASTNQTSMYLCASGYGGNTPEAFFGQGTRLTVV.

This chain uses TRBV28 with TRBJ1-1; D call uncertain. V lost 6 bases, J lost 0 bases, and 11 bases lay in between. Germline V gene sequence: CDR1 MDHEN, CDR2 SYDVKM. This CDR3 is built from 14 residues. CDR3 in amino acids: CASSPTTMNTEAFF. The CDR3, as DNA: TGTGCCAGCAGCCCAACAACGATGAACACTGAAGCTTTCTTT.

This chain connects TRBV5-4 to TRBJ2-7; 15 bases are a match to TRBD2. CDR1 and CDR2 (germline): SGHNT, YYREEE (reference sequence). The CDR3 is 18 amino acids. J gave up 5 bases and V 0 bases, and 9 bases lay outside the gene matches. CDR3 DNA: TGTGCCAGCAGCTTGGGGCGGACTAGCGGGAGGGCCGTCAACGAGCAGTACTTC. Its translation is CASSLGRTSGRAVNEQYF.

The rearrangement links TRBV28 to TRBJ1-3; D gene ambiguous. CDR1 and CDR2 (germline): MDHEN, SYDVKM. The V gene lost 5 bases and the J gene lost 3 bases, with 8 bases spanning the gap. The CDR3 loop spans 13 amino acids. For the CDR3, the DNA is TGTGCCAGCAGTAAGGGAGGTGGAAACACCATATATTTT. Translated, it gives CASSKGGGNTIYF.

V gene TRBV27 combines with J gene TRBJ2-5; 12 bases are shared with TRBD2. Germline CDR1 and CDR2: MNHEY and SMNVEV (reference sequence). This CDR3 has 16 amino acids. The trim removed 3 bases at V and 4 bases at J, leaving 6 bases unmatched. CDR3 protein: CASSFTSGGSAETQYF. The CDR3 coding sequence is TGTGCCAGCAGTTTCACTAGCGGGGGGTCGGCAGAGACCCAGTACTTC.

The chain links TRBV24-1 to TRBJ1-2; TRBD1 matches at 10 bases. Per the germline V gene, CDR1 is KGHDR and CDR2 is SFDVKD. The CDR3 covers 18 residues. With 4 bases clipped from V and 6 bases from J, the junction kept 16 bases outside the gene matches. The CDR3 nucleotides read TGTGCCACCAGTGACACCCGAGCCCGGGACAGGGGATATGATGGCTACACCTTC. Translation gives CATSDTRARDRGYDGYTF.

This chain uses TRBV2 with TRBJ2-7; 7 bases align to TRBD2. The V gene end was trimmed by 6 bases and the J gene end by 1 base; junction bases not matched to a gene: 9. CDR1 and CDR2 from the germline V gene are SNHLY and FYNNEI. The CDR3 loop spans 15 amino acids. CDR3: CASRATSVLSYEQYF. In DNA form, the CDR3 reads TGTGCCAGCAGGGCCACTAGCGTACTTTCCTACGAGCAGTACTTC.

The chain carries TRBV4-1 and TRBJ1-6; D remains unclear. V was cut by 2 bases and J by 10 bases, with 21 bases left in between. The germline V gene has CDR1 MGHRA and CDR2 YSYEKL. This CDR3 region has 17 residues. CDR3 coding DNA: TGCGCCAGCAGCCAAATATCCTCCCGATCACCTCGGTCACCCCTCCACTTT. Amino acids: CASSQISSRSPRSPLHF.

V gene TRBV1 combines with J gene TRBJ2-2; TRBD2 reflects the table's D call only, with no check against the DNA. TRBV1 is an annotated pseudogene. CDR3 length: 17 residues. This CDR3 reads CTSSQTLAELNTGELFF. Written as DNA, the CDR3 is TGCACCAGCAGCCAAACTCTAGCGGAACTCAACACCGGGGAGCTGTTTTTT.

The chain joins TRBV14 to TRBJ1-2; 8 positions match TRBD1. Germline CDR1 is SGHDN and CDR2 is FVKESK. The CDR3 sequence is 15 residues long. V trimming: 4 bases; J trimming: 6 bases; junction bases outside the gene matches: 10. CDR3 protein: CASSPLADRGDGYTF. Here the CDR3 DNA reads TGTGCCAGCAGCCCCCTTGCAGACAGGGGCGATGGCTACACCTTC.

The CDR3 protein is CAWSLPDSYGYTF. CDR3 DNA: TGTGCCTGGAGTCTCCCGGACAGCTATGGCTACACCTTC. The chain links TRBV30 to TRBJ1-2; D possibly corresponds to TRBD1 (6 bases). The CDR3 sequence is 13 residues long. Germline V lookup: CDR1 GTSNPN, CDR2 SVGIG (reference sequence). V lost 2 bases and J 4 bases, leaving 11 bases between the germline ends.

This sequence joins TRBV6-6 and TRBJ1-5; D is unclear. Germline loops: CDR1 MNHNY, CDR2 SVGAGI (reference sequence). This CDR3 spans 15 amino acids. V was clipped by 6 bases and J by 0 bases, with 12 bases between them. DNA of the CDR3: TGTGCCAGCAGCTTTGGCCCTTATAGCAATCAGCCCCAGCATTTT. Protein product: CASSFGPYSNQPQHF.

The chain has TRBV28 and TRBJ2-1, with 13 positions matching TRBD2. CDR3 length equals 18 residues. V lost 2 bases, J lost 4 bases, and 8 bases stayed unmatched. Germline CDR1 MDHEN, CDR2 SYDVKM. CDR3 DNA sequence: TGTGCCAGCAGTTTAAGTACACTAGCGGGAGGGCCGTACAATGAGCAGTTCTTC. Its protein product is CASSLSTLAGGPYNEQFF.

The chain carries TRBV18 and TRBJ2-1; 13 nucleotides agree with TRBD2. This CDR3 spans 15 amino acids. Looked up from germline, CDR1 is KGHSH and CDR2 is LQKENI. J lost 9 bases, V lost 4 bases, and 6 bases had no gene match. The CDR3 DNA reads as TGTGCCAGCTCACTCGGACTAGCGGGGGAGGGTGAGCAGTTCTTC. Translation gives CASSLGLAGEGEQFF.

This clone showed up just once. The chain recombines TRBV30 with TRBJ2-2, with TRBD2 identical over 14 bases. The germline gives CDR1 GTSNPN, CDR2 SVGIG (reference sequence). The V segment lost 3 bases and the J segment 4 bases; nucleotides outside the gene matches: 22. The CDR3 has 22 amino acids. CDR3 sequence: CAWSIGSVPPLTSGRATGELFF. CDR3 DNA: TGTGCCTGGAGCATAGGGAGCGTGCCACCCCTGACTAGCGGGAGGGCCACCGGGGAGCTGTTTTTT.

The chain recombines TRBV4-2 with TRBJ2-3, with TRBD2 as a possible D gene (5 bases). Germline V lookup: CDR1 LGHNA, CDR2 YNFKEQ. V lost 3 bases to trimming and J lost 4 bases, with 23 bases between them. The CDR3 totals 18 residues. The CDR3 region has the DNA TGTGCCAGCAGCCAGGTGGTCGCGGGCCTCTCAAGGGCAGATACGCAGTATTTT. Protein product: CASSQVVAGLSRADTQYF.

J is TRBJ1-4 and V is TRBV10-1; TRBD1 matches 7 bases. CDR1 and CDR2 (germline): WNHNN, SYGVQD (reference sequence). There are 15 residues in the CDR3. The V segment lost 6 bases and the J segment 14 bases; nucleotides outside the gene matches: 18. This CDR3 reads CASRDRILGRVFLFF. CDR3 DNA: TGCGCCAGCAGGGACAGGATTTTAGGTAGGGTTTTTCTGTTTTTT.

This chain uses TRBV5-4 with TRBJ2-1, with 8 bases fitting TRBD2. CDR1 and CDR2 (germline): SGHNT, YYREEE (reference sequence). The CDR3 runs 15 residues. Trimming at V came to 4 bases and at J to 5 bases, leaving 8 bases not matched to a gene. The CDR3 DNA follows: TGTGCCAGCAGCGTGAGTAGCGGGATTAACAATGAGCAGTTCTTC. Encoded protein: CASSVSSGINNEQFF.

This clone has just one count. This chain connects TRBV13 to TRBJ2-3; TRBD1 might be the D (5 bases). This CDR3 contains 16 residues. V shed 6 bases and J shed 3 bases, with 19 bases lying between them. Germline assignment: CDR1 PRHDT and CDR2 FYEKMQ (reference sequence). The CDR3 reads CASRTVPGYRTDTQYF. The CDR3 coding sequence is TGTGCCAGCAGAACCGTCCCAGGGTATCGGACAGATACGCAGTATTTT.

The chain employs TRBV5-1 and TRBJ2-7; D possibly corresponds to TRBD2 (7 bases). The CDR3 is made up of 13 amino acids. The ends were cut back, 6 bases at V and 3 bases at J, with 13 bases in the middle. Germline CDR1 SGHRS, CDR2 YFSETQ. The CDR3 bases are TGCGCCAGCAATGGGGGGGCGAACTACGAGCAGTACTTC. It codes for CASNGGANYEQYF.

The CDR3 sequence: CASSTPGQAYNEQFF. CDR3 in DNA: TGTGCCAGTAGTACCCCGGGACAGGCTTACAATGAGCAGTTCTTC. The J gene is TRBJ2-1, the V gene TRBV19, with 8 bases fitting TRBD1. V lost 4 bases, J lost 4 bases, and 6 bases stayed unmatched. Germline V gives CDR1 LNHDA, CDR2 SQIVND (reference sequence). The CDR3 is 15 amino acids.